The next 32 T cell receptor beta chains were all read from a single sample in a study of blood T cells in healthy people across ages. Primed by a sample-barcoded 5' primer and a J-beta primer mix, a second PCR proceeded for 7 to 11 cycles. TCRdb re-called the 5' RACE reads through MiXCR, storing one row per CDR3 protein. The sample shows more than 900,000 distinct CDR3 sequences, about 27% of them seen only once. This sample also belongs to another study, concerning T cells of mothers and their children.

The sequenced material came from blood. These receptors all stem from a woman aged 35 to 49 in good health.

A note on this clonotype: Since no conserved phenylalanine or tryptophan closes the CDR3, a read error is the likely cause. V usage is TRBV18 and J usage is TRBJ2-6; D is perhaps TRBD1 (6 bases). With 2 bases removed from V and 5 bases from J, the gap between germline ends came to 10 bases. Germline V gene data show CDR1 as KGHSH and CDR2 as LQKENI. The CDR3 extends over 15 amino acids. CDR3 amino acids: CASSPGGQRANVLTC. DNA of the CDR3: TGTGCCAGCTCACCAGGGGGCCAGAGGGCCAACGTCCTGACTTGC.

With regard to this clonotype: It is unclear where the CDR3 begins or ends on the DNA, so no DNA is shown, and the CDR3 is as TCRdb lists it. The gene calls are TRBV5-6 and TRBJ2-7; TRBD1 is taken as the D call from the table, unchecked against the DNA. Termini included, the CDR3 measures 21 amino acids. The germline CDR1 and CDR2 sequences are SGHDT and YYEEEE. This CDR3 is CDSSFYICSSRVHDRGNEQYF.

The chain uses TRBV4-3 and TRBJ1-4; 7 bases are a match to TRBD1. In germline, CDR1 is LGHNA, CDR2 YSLEER. V lost 1 base, J lost 5 bases, and 7 bases stayed unmatched. CDR3 length: 16 residues. CDR3 DNA sequence: TGCGCCAGCAGCCAAGGGATGGGACAGTTAAATGAAAAACTGTTTTTT. Its protein product is CASSQGMGQLNEKLFF.

This clonotype was seen a handful of times. CDR3 DNA: TGTGCCAGCAGCCGAGCGCGCGCGGATGGCTACACCTTC. Residues: CASSRARADGYTF. The chain couples TRBV6-6 to TRBJ1-2; D remains ambiguous. V was trimmed by 6 bases and J by 6 bases, leaving 14 bases between them. This CDR3 comprises 13 residues. Germline lookup yields CDR1 MNHNY and CDR2 SVGAGI (reference sequence).

As to this clonotype: This could be a read error, since a much larger clone is one nucleotide away. The chain is built from TRBV7-9 and TRBJ2-1; D remains unclear. The CDR3 has 13 amino acids. Trimming took 7 bases from V and 13 from J, leaving 20 bases between them. Germline V gene lookup returns CDR1 SEHNR and CDR2 FQNEAQ (reference sequence). The CDR3 nucleotides are TGTGCCAGCAACCCCCGAAATGGAAACATTCAGTTCTTC. Protein sequence: CASNPRNGNIQFF. Looking up the rest from reference TRBV7-9 and TRBJ2-1 gives the full variable domain: DTGVSQNPRHKITKRGQNVTFRCDPISEHNRLYWYRQTLGQGPEFLTYFQNEAQLEKSRLLSDRFSAERPKGSFSTLEIQRTEQGDSAMYLCASNPRNGNIQFFGPGTRLTVL.

The CDR3 here is CASSLIGGGASTDTQYF. The CDR3 DNA is TGTGCCAGCAGCTTAATTGGCGGGGGGGCGAGCACAGATACGCAGTATTTT. The chain joins TRBV7-2 to TRBJ2-3; TRBD2 agrees at 9 bases. The CDR3 consists of 17 residues. CDR1 is SGHTA and CDR2 is FQGNSA in the germline V gene. With V trimmed by 2 bases and J by 0 bases, 6 bases remained unmatched.

This clonotype was counted ten times or more. The chain links TRBV4-1 to TRBJ2-5; D is unclear. Trimming removed 1 base from V and 1 base from J, with 7 bases in between. CDR3 length: 14 residues. Germline CDR1 MGHRA, CDR2 YSYEKL. The CDR3 protein is CASSQVAGQETQYF. For the CDR3, the DNA is TGCGCCAGCAGCCAAGTTGCCGGCCAAGAGACCCAGTACTTC.

V usage is TRBV20-1 and J usage is TRBJ1-1, with TRBD1 identical over 11 bases. Germline values: CDR1 DFQATT, CDR2 SNEGSKA (reference sequence). Losses at the gene ends were 3 bases for V and 6 bases for J; bases not matched to a gene: 6. The CDR3 length is 14 residues. This chain's CDR3 is CSASGQGAAAEAFF. The CDR3 DNA is TGCAGTGCTAGCGGACAGGGGGCCGCGGCTGAAGCTTTCTTT.

The gene calls are TRBV12-3 or TRBV12-4 and TRBJ1-1; 11 bases fit TRBD1. The CDR3 is 15 amino acids. The V gene end was trimmed by 5 bases and the J gene end by 6 bases; junction bases not matched to a gene: 8. The CDR3 sequence: CASSPPDRGQAEAFF. CDR3 sequence (DNA): TGTGCCAGCAGTCCCCCGGACAGGGGGCAGGCTGAAGCTTTCTTT.

This clonotype showed up many times. V is TRBV20-1 and J is TRBJ2-5; D remains unclear. The V end was cut by 6 bases, the J end by 1 base, with 12 bases between. The CDR3 is made up of 13 amino acids. Germline values: CDR1 DFQATT, CDR2 SNEGSKA (reference sequence). CDR3 nucleotide sequence: TGCAGTGCCCCCAGCCGGGTCCAAGAGACCCAGTACTTC. Translation: CSAPSRVQETQYF.

This clonotype was seen at least ten times. V is TRBV12-3 or TRBV12-4 and J is TRBJ1-2; D might be TRBD1 (5 bases). The CDR3 length is 14 residues. V lost 1 base to trimming and J lost 6 bases, with 12 bases between them. As DNA, the CDR3 is TGTGCCAGCAGTTTAGGACAGTTTCGCAATGGCTACACCTTC. Its protein is CASSLGQFRNGYTF.

V is TRBV7-2 and J is TRBJ2-2; TRBD2 might be the D (7 bases). This CDR3 spans 16 amino acids. The V gene's germline CDR1 is SGHTA and CDR2 FQGNSA. Trimming took off 0 bases at V and 4 bases at J, with 12 bases between the two ends. CDR3 nucleotide sequence: TGTGCCAGCAGCTTAGCGGGGGGGCGTATCACCGGGGAGCTGTTTTTT. Residues: CASSLAGGRITGELFF.

The CDR3 DNA reads as TGCAGTGCTCCCCAGTTAACGGGAGGTTACAATGAGCAGTTCTTC. It encodes CSAPQLTGGYNEQFF. V usage is TRBV20-1 and J usage is TRBJ2-1, with 7 bases fitting TRBD2. Germline loops: CDR1 DFQATT, CDR2 SNEGSKA (reference sequence). The CDR3 sequence is 15 residues long. Unmatched junction bases numbered 11, after V lost 5 bases and J lost 4 bases.

This clonotype was seen a handful of times. This may come from a read error, since a much larger clone is one base off. The chain couples TRBV20-1 to TRBJ2-7; 7 nucleotides align to TRBD1. Germline assignment: CDR1 DFQATT and CDR2 SNEGSKA (reference sequence). V trimming: 7 bases; J trimming: 9 bases; junction bases outside the gene matches: 15. This CDR3 is 13 amino acids long. CDR3 in amino acids: CSGWRTGPFGQYF. CDR3 nucleotides: TGCAGTGGATGGAGGACAGGACCTTTCGGGCAGTACTTC.

The V call is TRBV6-5, the J call TRBJ2-2; 14 bases match TRBD2. The CDR3 covers 21 residues. From germline, CDR1 is MNHEY and CDR2 SVGAGI. The junction had 16 bases not matched to a gene; V was cut back by 2 bases and J by 5 bases. In DNA form, the CDR3 reads TGTGCCAGCAGTTACCGTCCGACTAGCGGGGGGGCCGCCGGCGGAACCGGGGAGCTGTTTTTT. Amino acid sequence: CASSYRPTSGGAAGGTGELFF.

This clonotype came up a few times. J is TRBJ2-2 and V is TRBV12-3 or TRBV12-4; the D gene is possibly TRBD2 (5 bases). The CDR3 contains 15 residues. V shed 6 bases and J shed 4 bases, with 15 bases lying between them. CDR3 nucleotides: TGTGCCAGCAGATTTGGGAGAGAGTCCACCGGGGAGCTGTTTTTT. Protein product: CASRFGRESTGELFF.

On this clonotype itself: This may stem from a read error, because a much larger clone lies one nucleotide away. The V and J genes are TRBV7-9 and TRBJ2-1, with a tentative D call TRBD1 (5 bases). The CDR3 has 14 amino acids. The germline V gene has CDR1 SEHNR and CDR2 FQNEAQ (reference sequence). The CDR3 DNA reads TGTGCCGGCAGGGATGGGGCTCGCGGAAATGAGCAGTTCTTC. Its protein product is CAGRDGARGNEQFF.

The chain recombines TRBV12-3 or TRBV12-4 with TRBJ2-5; D not resolved. CDR3 length: 14 residues. The V end was cut by 3 bases, the J end by 7 bases, with 15 bases between. CDR3 loop: CASSFRLATGTQYF. The CDR3 DNA sequence: TGTGCCAGCAGTTTTCGGCTGGCAACGGGGACCCAGTACTTC.

As concerns this clonotype: At one of its ends the junction is not consistent with the germline gene, which may arise from a read error. The chain employs TRBV27 and TRBJ1-5; 11 positions match TRBD1. The CDR3 covers 16 residues. From germline, CDR1 is MNHEY and CDR2 SMNVEV (reference sequence). CDR3 bases: TGCGCCAGCAGTCAGGGACAGGGGGGACTTGGCCAGCCCCAGCATTTT. Its protein product is CASSQGQGGLGQPQHF.

About this clonotype: An end of the junction differs from the germline gene, which may be a read error. V is TRBV7-2 and J is TRBJ1-4, with TRBD1 as a possible D gene (5 bases). The CDR3 runs 15 residues. Germline CDR1 and CDR2: SGHTA and FQGNSA. Here the CDR3 reads CASSSAGTLFEKRFF. CDR3 DNA sequence: TGTGCCAGCAGCTCAGCAGGGACTCTTTTCGAAAAACGGTTTTTT.

V is TRBV20-1 and J is TRBJ2-7; no reliable D call. Germline values: CDR1 DFQATT, CDR2 SNEGSKA (reference sequence). The CDR3 sequence is 15 residues long. V gave up 0 bases and J gave up 2 bases, with 14 bases separating them. The CDR3 DNA reads TGCAGTGCTAGAGAGTCAGGAACAGTTCCCTACGAGCAGTACTTC. This translates into CSARESGTVPYEQYF.

The chain links TRBV7-2 to TRBJ2-5, with D perhaps matching TRBD1 (6 bases). Trimming shortened V by 5 bases and J by 3 bases, and 13 bases separated the two germline ends. Germline values: CDR1 SGHTA, CDR2 FQGNSA. The CDR3 is 14 amino acids. DNA for the CDR3: TGTGCCAGCAGCAAACCGGGACATAAAGAGACCCAGTACTTC. Encoded protein: CASSKPGHKETQYF.

The chain couples TRBV7-2 to TRBJ2-7, with a tentative D call TRBD2 (6 bases). CDR1 SGHTA and CDR2 FQGNSA come from the germline V gene. The V end was cut by 5 bases, the J end by 3 bases, with 14 bases between. The CDR3 extends over 14 amino acids. The CDR3 is CASSLTGSRYEQYF. CDR3 sequence (DNA): TGTGCCAGCAGCCTGACCGGGAGCCGCTACGAGCAGTACTTC.

This clonotype was seen more than once but under ten times. The gene calls are TRBV3-1 and TRBJ2-1; D is ambiguous. The CDR3 is 15 amino acids. V was clipped by 1 base and J by 3 bases, with 10 bases between them. Germline CDR1 reads LGHDT; CDR2 reads YNNKEL (reference sequence). CDR3 residues: CASSQALLDYNEQFF. DNA for the CDR3: TGTGCCAGCAGCCAAGCCTTACTGGACTACAATGAGCAGTTCTTC.

This clonotype was observed a few times. One base separates it from a far larger clone, so it is likely a read error. The chain is built from TRBV12-3 or TRBV12-4 and TRBJ2-5, with D tentatively TRBD2 (6 bases). The CDR3 runs to 14 residues. The CDR3 nucleotides read TGTGCCGGCAGTTTGGCGGGACTGGGTGAGACCCAGTACTTC. Translation gives CAGSLAGLGETQYF.

This clonotype came up once. A much larger clone differs by one base, so this may be a read error. This chain joins TRBV5-1 and TRBJ2-7, with 7 bases that match TRBD1. Trimming cost V 5 bases and J 8 bases; bases outside gene matches: 10. In germline, CDR1 is SGHRS, CDR2 YFSETQ. CDR3 length: 13 amino acids. The CDR3 is CASRRLGGVKQYF. In nucleotides, the CDR3 is TGCGCCAGCAGAAGGCTAGGGGGCGTCAAGCAGTACTTC.

To note about this clonotype: One end of the junction fails to match germline, which may point to a read error. V usage is TRBV10-3 and J usage is TRBJ1-2; no reliable D call. This CDR3 region has 14 residues. Germline V gene sequence: CDR1 ENHRY, CDR2 SYGVKD. The CDR3 coding sequence is TGTGCCATCAGTGAGTCGAAATCTAACTATGGCTGCACCTTC. This sequence encodes CAISESKSNYGCTF.

This chain uses TRBV3-1 with TRBJ1-5, with D perhaps TRBD1 (5 bases). The germline V gene has CDR1 LGHDT and CDR2 YNNKEL (reference sequence). The CDR3 covers 15 residues. The ends were cut back, 0 bases at V and 4 bases at J, with 10 bases in the middle. As DNA, the CDR3 is TGTGCCAGCAGCCAAGATGGGCAGGGTAATCAGCCCCAGCATTTT. Protein sequence: CASSQDGQGNQPQHF.

This clonotype was counted a few times. This chain joins TRBV28 and TRBJ2-7, with 10 bases lining up with TRBD1. Looked up from germline, CDR1 is MDHEN and CDR2 is SYDVKM. The CDR3 runs 15 residues. Unmatched junction bases numbered 11, after V lost 8 bases and J lost 4 bases. The CDR3 loop is CASGTTGGGQYEQYF. The CDR3 DNA is TGTGCCAGCGGGACGACAGGGGGCGGCCAGTACGAGCAGTACTTC.

This clonotype was detected many times. This sequence joins TRBV7-2 and TRBJ2-1, with 15 bases aligning to TRBD2. Trimming cost V 3 bases and J 7 bases; bases outside gene matches: 4. Germline V gene sequence: CDR1 SGHTA, CDR2 FQGNSA. The CDR3 length is 16 residues. The CDR3 spells CASSFGGTSGGNEQFF. As DNA, the CDR3 is TGTGCCAGCAGCTTTGGGGGGACTAGCGGGGGGAATGAGCAGTTCTTC.

The CDR3 DNA follows: TGCAGTGCTAGTGGGGACAGGGGGCCTATTCGCCCCAATGAGCAGTTCTTC. It translates to CSASGDRGPIRPNEQFF. This sequence joins TRBV20-1 and TRBJ2-1; TRBD1 agrees at 12 bases. CDR1 is DFQATT and CDR2 is SNEGSKA in the germline V gene (reference sequence). This CDR3 is built from 17 residues. Germline trimming cut 3 bases from V and 6 bases from J; bases unmatched to any gene: 12.

A note on this clonotype: A much larger clonotype is one base distant, so this may be a read error. J is TRBJ2-5 and V is TRBV5-1, with 7 bases that match TRBD2. Unmatched junction bases numbered 13, after V lost 3 bases and J lost 11 bases. Per germline, CDR1 SGHRS and CDR2 YFSETQ. The CDR3 is made up of 14 amino acids. The CDR3 bases are TGCGCCAGCAGCTCTCCCGGGACTACAAAAGAGCAGTACTTC. Protein sequence: CASSSPGTTKEQYF.